The T cell receptor beta chain described here comes from a study of cytomegalovirus exposure and HLA in healthy donors. Findings of the study overall: About 180 TCR beta chains were listed as cytomegalovirus-associated.

As to this clone: No antigen is known for it.

PCR involved 60 Vbeta and 13 Jbeta primers. Using immunoSEQ multiplex PCR, the repertoire was profiled, and TCRdb retains in-frame clones only, with some absent. The sample lists some 180,000 clones, roughly 80% occurring once. The CDR3 sequence is 13 residues long. Per germline, CDR1 MDHEN and CDR2 SYDVKM. Trimming shortened V by 2 bases and J by 3 bases, and 8 bases separated the two germline ends. The sequencing sample was made of PBMCs. The sequence was collected from a woman between 18 and 29 years old in good health and CMV-seronegative. The rearrangement links TRBV28 to TRBJ2-7, with D tentatively TRBD2 (6 bases). The CDR3 reads CASSLGTHYEQYF. The CDR3 DNA reads as TGTGCCAGCAGTTTAGGGACTCACTACGAGCAGTACTTC.